The sample holds a few counts of the clone carrying this T cell receptor (beta chain). Germline-derived CDR1 and CDR2 are SGHRS and YFSETQ. The CDR3 spans 13 residues. J lost 14 bases, V lost 4 bases, and 14 bases had no gene match. Measured with immunoSEQ multiplex PCR; TCRdb has only the in-frame clones, and not every one. Altogether approximately 230,000 clones are present, about four fifths being singletons, with the ten largest covering 10% to 15%. These data come from a study of control samples from healthy donors and cancer patients. This chain connects TRBV5-1 to TRBJ1-2, with 7 bases matching TRBD1. Material for sequencing was PBMCs. This receptor was taken from a woman aged 55-69 years with lung cancer. The DNA for the CDR3 is TGCGCCAGCAGCCCTCACCTCGGACAGGCGGCAACCTTC. Encoded protein: CASSPHLGQAATF.